These 20 T cell receptor beta chains were sequenced from one sample in a study of T cells after yellow fever vaccination. MiXCR was run by TCRdb on the 5' RACE reads, yielding one entry per CDR3 protein. Of around 200,000 distinct CDR3 sequences listed, around 10% are singletons. This material consisted of CD8+ T cells sorted from PBMCs, taken 15 days after the yellow fever booster vaccination. The receptors originated from a man aged 18 to 30 who received the YFV17D yellow fever vaccine.

This clonotype came up a few times. The CDR3 nucleotides are TGTGCCAGCAGTGACAGGGGTAGTAAGACTGAAGCTTTCTTT. This gives the protein CASSDRGSKTEAFF. The chain links TRBV25-1 to TRBJ1-1, with D possibly being TRBD1 (6 bases). CDR3 length: 14 residues. CDR1 is MGHDK and CDR2 is SYGVNS in the germline V gene. The V and J ends lost 3 bases and 5 bases respectively, with 13 bases between them.

The chain combines TRBV5-6 with TRBJ2-3; 7 bases fit TRBD2. The CDR3 loop spans 16 amino acids. V lost 0 bases to trimming and J lost 0 bases; unmatched junction nucleotides: 4. Germline CDR1 is SGHDT and CDR2 is YYEEEE. CDR3 residues: CASSLGAGSSTDTQYF. The CDR3 DNA is TGTGCCAGCAGCTTGGGAGCGGGGAGTAGCACAGATACGCAGTATTTT.

The chain has TRBV27 and TRBJ1-6; D is perhaps TRBD1 (6 bases). CDR1 MNHEY and CDR2 SMNVEV come from the germline V gene (reference sequence). The length of the CDR3 is 15 residues. Trimming shortened V by 5 bases and J by 9 bases, and 17 bases separated the two germline ends. The CDR3 sequence: CASSLTGPRGSPLHF. The CDR3 coding sequence is TGTGCCAGCAGTCTTACAGGGCCTCGGGGTTCACCCCTCCACTTT.

This clonotype was found a few times. The chain couples TRBV27 to TRBJ1-1; D remains ambiguous. The CDR3 has 13 residues. The ends were cut back, 2 bases at V and 4 bases at J, with 8 bases in the middle. Looked up from germline, CDR1 is MNHEY and CDR2 is SMNVEV (reference sequence). CDR3 amino acids: CASSLQLGTEAFF. The CDR3 coding sequence is TGTGCCAGCAGTTTACAGTTGGGCACTGAAGCTTTCTTT.

The rearrangement joins TRBV20-1 to TRBJ1-2, with D possibly matching TRBD1 (5 bases). The length of the CDR3 is 14 residues. V was trimmed by 5 bases and J by 3 bases, leaving 16 bases between them. Looked up from germline, CDR1 is DFQATT and CDR2 is SNEGSKA (reference sequence). This CDR3 is CSAPPTQGDYGYTF. Written as DNA, the CDR3 is TGCAGTGCTCCCCCCACTCAGGGAGACTATGGCTACACCTTC.

This chain joins TRBV12-3 or TRBV12-4 and TRBJ2-7; 7 bases are shared with TRBD1. The V segment lost 3 bases and the J segment 3 bases; nucleotides outside the gene matches: 2. The CDR3 runs 13 residues. CDR3 coding DNA: TGTGCCAGCAGTTTCCAGGGGGTCTACGAGCAGTACGTC. This sequence encodes CASSFQGVYEQYV.

V gene TRBV11-2 combines with J gene TRBJ1-2; D gene unclear. V gave up 2 bases and J gave up 5 bases, with 15 bases separating them. Germline CDR1 reads SGHAT; CDR2 reads FQNNGV. The CDR3 has 15 residues. The CDR3 region has the DNA TGTGCCAGCAGCTTATCCGTTGCATCCTTATATGGCTACACCTTC. Translating it yields CASSLSVASLYGYTF. Full variable domain (missing parts from reference TRBV11-2 and TRBJ1-2): EAGVAQSPRYKIIEKRQSVAFWCNPISGHATLYWYQQILGQGPKLLIQFQNNGVVDDSQLPKDRFSAERLKGVDSTLKIQPAKLEDSAVYLCASSLSVASLYGYTFGSGTRLTVV.

The V call is TRBV29-1, the J call TRBJ2-7, with a weak D call TRBD1 (5 bases). V lost 5 bases and J lost 0, with 14 bases in between. The germline V gene has CDR1 SQVTM and CDR2 ANQGSEA. This CDR3 contains 14 residues. CDR3 sequence (DNA): TGCAGCGTTTTACAGGCCAAAAGCTCCTACGAGCAGTACTTC. Its protein is CSVLQAKSSYEQYF.

The chain has TRBV19 and TRBJ2-3; D remains ambiguous. V lost 10 bases and J lost 0, with 8 bases in between. Per the germline V gene, CDR1 is LNHDA and CDR2 is SQIVND (reference sequence). This CDR3 has 12 residues. The CDR3 sequence: CATAPSTDTQYF. The CDR3 coding sequence is TGTGCCACGGCCCCGAGCACAGATACGCAGTATTTT.

This clonotype was seen a few times. The rearrangement links TRBV7-9 to TRBJ2-7, with D perhaps being TRBD1 or TRBD2 (5 bases each). The CDR3 is 13 residues long. Germline V gene lookup returns CDR1 SEHNR and CDR2 FQNEAQ (reference sequence). Trimming stripped 3 bases from V and 0 bases from J, with 6 bases between. This CDR3 reads CASSFGASYEQYV. CDR3 DNA sequence: TGTGCCAGCAGCTTCGGGGCCTCCTACGAGCAGTACGTC.

This clonotype was detected only a few times. The chain links TRBV20-1 to TRBJ1-5, with D perhaps matching TRBD1 (5 bases). The germline V gene has CDR1 DFQATT and CDR2 SNEGSKA (reference sequence). The CDR3 runs to 14 residues. Deletions cut 3 bases from V and 5 bases from J, with 14 bases between. CDR3 residues: CSASGGDDDQPQHF. The CDR3 coding sequence is TGCAGTGCTAGCGGAGGGGACGACGATCAGCCCCAGCATTTT.

This clonotype was detected a few times. The chain recombines TRBV12-3 or TRBV12-4 with TRBJ1-2, with a tentative D call TRBD1 (6 bases). The CDR3 totals 15 residues. V was cut by 3 bases and J by 2 bases, with 13 bases left in between. The CDR3 is CASSLGPGDNYGYTF. The CDR3 coding sequence is TGTGCCAGCAGTTTGGGCCCAGGGGACAACTATGGCTACACCTTC.

V is TRBV11-2 and J is TRBJ2-1; a weak D match, TRBD2 (7 bases). This CDR3 has 17 amino acids. Between the trimmed V and J ends, which lost 1 base and 0 bases, there was a span of 13 bases. Per germline, CDR1 SGHAT and CDR2 FQNNGV. The CDR3 DNA follows: TGTGCCAGCAGCTTAGGGCGGGGGCCAAGCTCCTACAATGAGCAGTTCTTC. Translated, it gives CASSLGRGPSSYNEQFF.

The chain combines TRBV7-9 with TRBJ1-2, with D unresolved. This CDR3 contains 12 residues. Germline CDR1 is SEHNR and CDR2 is FQNEAQ (reference sequence). The V and J ends lost 2 bases and 8 bases respectively, with 9 bases between them. This chain's CDR3 is CASSLQRSGYTF. The CDR3 DNA reads TGTGCCAGCAGCTTACAGCGGTCGGGCTACACCTTC.

The chain recombines TRBV4-3 with TRBJ2-7; D is unclear. CDR1 and CDR2 (germline): LGHNA, YSLEER. CDR3 length equals 18 residues. Between the trimmed V and J ends, which lost 1 base and 2 bases, there was a span of 21 bases. For the CDR3, the DNA is TGCGCCAGCAGCCAAGGGGCCGATCAATGGTCAAAACCCTACGAGCAGTACTTC. This codes for CASSQGADQWSKPYEQYF.

This clonotype has only a few counts. The chain is built from TRBV11-2 and TRBJ2-2; no firm D call. The CDR3 has 12 residues. Germline CDR1 is SGHAT and CDR2 is FQNNGV. V lost 6 bases to trimming and J lost 9 bases, with 11 bases between them. In DNA, the CDR3 is TGTGCCAGCAGTCCTTGGGCCCGGGAGCTGTTTTTT. Residues: CASSPWARELFF.

This clonotype was picked up many times. The chain is built from TRBV5-1 and TRBJ1-6; TRBD1 aligns across 8 bases. Trimming took 0 bases from V and 5 from J; bases not matched to a gene: 19. The CDR3 spans 21 residues. Germline CDR1 SGHRS, CDR2 YFSETQ. CDR3: CASSLALLDREGELHNSPLHF. The CDR3 DNA sequence: TGCGCCAGCAGCTTGGCCCTACTGGACAGGGAAGGAGAGCTGCATAATTCACCCCTCCACTTT.

This clonotype was found many times. V and J are TRBV20-1 and TRBJ2-7; 9 bases line up with TRBD1. The ends lost 3 bases at V and 3 bases at J; junction bases unmatched: 9. Germline CDR1 and CDR2: DFQATT and SNEGSKA (reference sequence). The CDR3 has 15 amino acids. Written as DNA, the CDR3 is TGCAGTGCTAGTCGGGACAGGGTTCTGAGCTACGAGCAGTACTTC. Protein product: CSASRDRVLSYEQYF.

This chain links TRBV5-6 with TRBJ2-1; D unresolved. Germline V gives CDR1 SGHDT, CDR2 YYEEEE. Deletions cut 4 bases from V and 0 bases from J, with 11 bases between. The length of the CDR3 is 15 residues. The CDR3 loop reads CASSTGPSSYNEQFF. The CDR3 DNA sequence: TGTGCCAGCAGCACCGGACCGAGCTCCTACAATGAGCAGTTCTTC.

This clonotype was detected many times. The rearrangement links TRBV7-3 to TRBJ2-4, with TRBD1 as a possible D gene (5 bases). Trimming removed 1 base from V and 0 bases from J, with 10 bases in between. Germline-derived CDR1 and CDR2 are SGHTA and FQGTGA. The CDR3 length is 16 residues. CDR3 sequence: CASSLIQGLAKNIQYF. The CDR3 DNA is TGTGCCAGCAGCTTAATCCAGGGATTAGCCAAAAACATTCAGTACTTC.